This entry features one TCR beta chain sequence. The target antigen is unknown. The data stem from a study of cytomegalovirus exposure and HLA in healthy donors. Overall study context: Roughly 89 million unique TCR sequences came from HLA-typed donors in an early release.

This CDR3 comprises 13 residues. V was cut by 1 base and J by 5 bases, with 9 bases left in between. Germline CDR1 reads SQVTM; CDR2 reads ANQGSEA. Both 60 Vbeta primers and 13 Jbeta primers went into the PCR. Assay: immunoSEQ multiplex PCR; the TCRdb copy retains only in-frame clones and omits some. The sample has approximately 110,000 clones; approximately 79% are singletons. The study, taken as a whole, reports: It was approximately 170 TCR beta chains that were listed as cytomegalovirus-associated. Presence/absence comparisons presumed near-even sequencing depth among donors. The authors reported that TCR beta sequences could predict HLA-A and HLA-B alleles. These predictions were accurate for most subjects in the first cohort.

The specimen sequenced was PBMCs. V gene TRBV29-1 combines with J gene TRBJ2-1; possibly TRBD1 for D (5 bases). The sequence was obtained from a woman between 35 and 50 years old in good health and CMV-seronegative. CDR3 loop: CSVEGDSDNEQFF. The CDR3 nucleotides read TGCAGCGTTGAAGGCGACAGCGACAATGAGCAGTTCTTC.